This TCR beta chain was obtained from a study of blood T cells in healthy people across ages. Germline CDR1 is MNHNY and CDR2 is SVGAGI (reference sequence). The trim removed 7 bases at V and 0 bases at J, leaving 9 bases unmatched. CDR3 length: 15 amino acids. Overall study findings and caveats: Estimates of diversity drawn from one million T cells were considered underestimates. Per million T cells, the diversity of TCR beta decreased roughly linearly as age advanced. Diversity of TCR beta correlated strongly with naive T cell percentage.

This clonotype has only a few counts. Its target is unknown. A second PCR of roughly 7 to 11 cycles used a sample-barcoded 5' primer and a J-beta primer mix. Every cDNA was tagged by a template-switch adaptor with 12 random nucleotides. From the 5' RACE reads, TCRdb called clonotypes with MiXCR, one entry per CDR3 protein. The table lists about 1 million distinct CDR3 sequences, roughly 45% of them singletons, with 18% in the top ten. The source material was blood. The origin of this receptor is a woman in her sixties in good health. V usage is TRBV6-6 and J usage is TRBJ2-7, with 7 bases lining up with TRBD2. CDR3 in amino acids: CASKSSLADSYEQYF. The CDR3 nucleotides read TGTGCCAGCAAAAGTTCGCTAGCGGACTCCTACGAGCAGTACTTC.